This T cell receptor beta chain was profiled in a study of cytotoxic CD8 clonotypes in ibrutinib-treated CLL. Method: immunoSEQ multiplex PCR; TCRdb's copy keeps in-frame clones and lacks some. This table holds about 160,000 clones, about four fifths found once. Germline CDR1 reads MGHRA; CDR2 reads YSYEKL. The V gene end was trimmed by 4 bases and the J gene end by 9 bases; junction bases not matched to a gene: 14. This CDR3 is 15 amino acids long. This clonotype originated in a human donor with chronic lymphocytic leukemia. The specimen comprised PBMCs, sampled after 24 months of ibrutinib treatment. This chain joins TRBV4-1 and TRBJ2-5; TRBD1 aligns across 7 bases. This chain's CDR3 is CASSRTWGTAHSQYF. The CDR3 bases are TGCGCCAGCAGCCGCACCTGGGGGACAGCCCATTCCCAGTACTTC.